These T cell receptor beta chains were read from a single sample in a study of cytomegalovirus exposure and HLA in healthy donors. This table comes from immunoSEQ multiplex PCR, and its TCRdb copy is limited to in-frame clones, with some not included. This table has 110,000 to 150,000 clones, about 72% appearing once. Sample: PBMCs. These receptors originate from a man aged 40-49 years in good health and CMV-seronegative. Both conserved end residues are part of each CDR3. D genes are given only for firm matches. The size entry is marked missing in some rows and otherwise reads once, few, many or a size class.

TRBV28	TRBJ1-3	NA	TRBD1	TGTGCCAGCAGTTCCTGGACAGGGTTAAACACCATATATTTT	CASSSWTGLNTIYF
TRBV6-5	TRBJ1-2	NA	NA	TGTGCCAGCAGTTACTTAGTAAACTATGGCTACACCTTC	CASSYLVNYGYTF
TRBV19	TRBJ1-4	NA	TRBD1	TGTGCCAGTACTCAGGACAGGCGGAATGAAAAACTGTTTTTT	CASTQDRRNEKLFF
TRBV21-1	TRBJ2-1	NA	NA	TGTGCCAGCAGCACCCAGGACAGGGTGAGGTACAATGAGCAGTTCTTC	CASSTQDRVRYNEQFF
TRBV6-1	TRBJ2-2	few	TRBD2	TGTGCCAGCAGTGAAACTAGCGGGGGGGCCGGGGAGCTGTTTTTT	CASSETSGGAGELFF
TRBV6-1	TRBJ2-5	NA	NA	TGTGCCAGCAGTGCCCTGGGACTCCAAGAGACCCAGTACTTC	CASSALGLQETQYF
TRBV4-1	TRBJ2-2	once	TRBD2	TGCGCCAGCAGCCAACTCGGCGGGGGGGATCGTATCGGCGGGGAGCTGTTTTTT	CASSQLGGGDRIGGELFF
TRBV10-2	TRBJ2-1	NA	TRBD2	TGCGCCAGCAGACTAGCGGGAGAAGGCTATGAGCAGTTCTTC	CASRLAGEGYEQFF
TRBV7-9	TRBJ2-7	NA	TRBD1	TGTGCCAACAGGAGATTGGGACAGGGCCTACGAGGGCAGTACTTC	CANRRLGQGLRGQYF
TRBV7-2	TRBJ1-5	NA	TRBD1	TGTGCCACCAGCCGTCAGGGGGCCCAGCCCCAGCATTTT	CATSRQGAQPQHF
TRBV6-5	TRBJ1-1	NA	TRBD1	TGTGCCAGCAGGGGGACAGGAGAGAACACTGAAGCTTTCTTT	CASRGTGENTEAFF
TRBV5-1	TRBJ2-1	NA	TRBD2	TGCGCCAGCACCGCCGTAGCGGGAGGGCCTCTTAATGAGCAGTTCTTC	CASTAVAGGPLNEQFF
TRBV29-1	TRBJ1-1	few	NA	TGCAGCGGCAGGGATTACACTGAAGCTTTCTTT	CSGRDYTEAFF
TRBV2	TRBJ1-1	NA	TRBD1	TGTGCCAGCAGTGAGGGAACAGGGGGGTACACTGAAGCTTTCTTT	CASSEGTGGYTEAFF
TRBV9	TRBJ1-1	NA	TRBD1	TGTGCCAGCAGCAGGACAGGGACGAACACTGAAGCTTTCTTT	CASSRTGTNTEAFF
TRBV15	TRBJ2-7	NA	TRBD2	TGTGCCACCAGCCCCGGGGGGAACAGGGAGCAGTACTTC	CATSPGGNREQYF
TRBV7-8	TRBJ1-1	NA	NA	TGTGCCAGCAGCTACATCCCCCAAGAGAACACTGAAGCTTTCTTT	CASSYIPQENTEAFF
TRBV7-6	TRBJ2-7	NA	NA	TGTGCCAGCAGCTTATTAGCGGCTTTCCCCCACTACGAGCAGTACTTC	CASSLLAAFPHYEQYF
TRBV5-1	TRBJ2-7	NA	TRBD2	TGCGCCAGCACTTGGGACCCCCGGACTAGCGGGATCCCCTACGAGCAGTACTTC	CASTWDPRTSGIPYEQYF
TRBV28	TRBJ1-5	NA	NA	TGTGCCAGCAGGGAAGCAGGGAATCAGCCCCAGCATTTT	CASREAGNQPQHF
TRBV18	TRBJ1-1	NA	TRBD1	TGTGCCAGCTCCGCCTCAGGGGGGCTTTATACTGAAGCTTTCTTT	CASSASGGLYTEAFF
TRBV4-1	TRBJ2-3	NA	NA	TGCGCCAGCAGCCCGACTGGGACATCAGATACGCAGTATTTT	CASSPTGTSDTQYF
TRBV7-9	TRBJ2-3	NA	NA	TGTGCCAGCAGCTTAGTAACAGGCACAGATACGCAGTATTTT	CASSLVTGTDTQYF
TRBV6-6	TRBJ1-2	NA	NA	TGTGCCAGCAGTTACTCGCGGGGAGGGGAAGGCTACACCTTC	CASSYSRGGEGYTF
TRBV19	TRBJ2-5	NA	NA	TGTGCCAGTAGTATAGTGCCAGGAGAGACCCAGTACTTC	CASSIVPGETQYF
TRBV5-6	TRBJ1-5	NA	NA	TGTGCCAGCAGCTGGGGGGGACAGCCCCAGCATTTT	CASSWGGQPQHF
TRBV6-5	TRBJ1-2	NA	NA	TGTGCCAGCAGGACGCTCCCGGCGGGCGAGGGTGGCTACACCTTC	CASRTLPAGEGGYTF
TRBV6-5	TRBJ2-7	once	NA	TGTGTGTCGCGGTCCTCCTACGAGCAGTACTTC	CVSRSSYEQYF
TRBV7-9	TRBJ1-4	few	TRBD1	TGTGCCAGCAGCTTACGGACAGGGGAGGATGAAAAACTGTTTTTT	CASSLRTGEDEKLFF
TRBV15	TRBJ1-2	NA	NA	TGTGCCACCAGCAGAGAGGGACTGAACTATGGCTACCCCTTC	CATSREGLNYGYPF
TRBV19	TRBJ2-5	NA	TRBD1	TGTGCCAGTAGTATGACAGGGGGCCTCGCCCAAGAGACCCAGTACTTC	CASSMTGGLAQETQYF
TRBV7-3	TRBJ2-5	NA	NA	TGTGCCAGCAGCGCGGGCCAGCGAGGGACCCAGTACTTC	CASSAGQRGTQYF
TRBV7-2	TRBJ1-2	few	NA	TGTGCCAGCAGCGCCTCCTCCGGGTCTAACTATGGCTACACCTTC	CASSASSGSNYGYTF
TRBV7-2	TRBJ2-1	NA	TRBD2	TGTGCCAGCAGCTTAGTAGGACTAGCGGACAATGAGCAGTTCTTC	CASSLVGLADNEQFF
TRBV25-1	TRBJ1-2	NA	NA	TGTGCCAGCAGTCCCGAGGGCGGGCATACTAATGGCTACACCTTC	CASSPEGGHTNGYTF
TRBV15	TRBJ2-7	NA	TRBD1	TGTGCCACCAGCAGAGACGCACCGGGACAGGGGTTCGCCCACGAGCAGTACTTC	CATSRDAPGQGFAHEQYF
TRBV6-1	TRBJ2-7	few	NA	TGTGCCAGCAGTGTGGAGAAGACCTACGAGCAGTACTTC	CASSVEKTYEQYF
TRBV5-1	TRBJ1-4	NA	TRBD1	TGCGCCAGCAGCACGACAGGGACTAATGAAAAACTGTTTTTT	CASSTTGTNEKLFF
TRBV28	TRBJ1-1	once	TRBD1	TGTGCCAGCATTACACCCGGACAGGTCCTACGGGGAGCTTTCTTT	CASITPGQVLRGAFF
TRBV7-3	TRBJ2-2	NA	TRBD1	TGTGCCAGCAGCACAAGGACAGGGGGTGACACCGGGGAGCTGTTTTTT	CASSTRTGGDTGELFF
TRBV5-4	TRBJ2-5	once	NA	TGTGCCAGCAGCCAAAAGGGGACTGAGGGAGAGACCCAGTACTTC	CASSQKGTEGETQYF
TRBV5-1	TRBJ1-3	NA	NA	TGCGCCAGCAGCTTGGGCGACAGTCTGGGAGGAAACACCATATATTTT	CASSLGDSLGGNTIYF